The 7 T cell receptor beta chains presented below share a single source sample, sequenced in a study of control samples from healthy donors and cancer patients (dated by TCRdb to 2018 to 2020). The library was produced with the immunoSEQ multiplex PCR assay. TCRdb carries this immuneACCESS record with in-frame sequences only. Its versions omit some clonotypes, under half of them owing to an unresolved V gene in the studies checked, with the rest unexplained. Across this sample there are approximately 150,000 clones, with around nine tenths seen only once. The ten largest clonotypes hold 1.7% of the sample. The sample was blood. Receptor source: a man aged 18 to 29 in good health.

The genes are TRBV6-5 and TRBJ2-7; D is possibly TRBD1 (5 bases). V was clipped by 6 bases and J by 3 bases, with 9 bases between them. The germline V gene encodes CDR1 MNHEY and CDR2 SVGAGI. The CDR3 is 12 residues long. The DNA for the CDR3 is TGTGCCAGCAGAGACAGCCTCTACGAGCAGTACTTC. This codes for CASRDSLYEQYF.

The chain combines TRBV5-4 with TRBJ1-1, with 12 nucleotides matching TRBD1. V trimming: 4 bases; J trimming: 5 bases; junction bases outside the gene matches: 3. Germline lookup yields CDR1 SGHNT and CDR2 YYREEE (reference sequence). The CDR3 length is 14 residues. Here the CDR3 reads CASSPGQGATEAFF. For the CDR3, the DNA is TGTGCCAGCAGCCCGGGACAGGGGGCGACTGAAGCTTTCTTT.

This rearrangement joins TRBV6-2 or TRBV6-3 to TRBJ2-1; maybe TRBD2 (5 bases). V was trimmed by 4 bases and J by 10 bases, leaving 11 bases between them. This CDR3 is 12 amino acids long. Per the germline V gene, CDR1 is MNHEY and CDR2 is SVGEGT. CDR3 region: CASSSVSSEQFF. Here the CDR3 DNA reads TGTGCCAGCAGTTCGGTCTCTAGCGAGCAGTTCTTC.

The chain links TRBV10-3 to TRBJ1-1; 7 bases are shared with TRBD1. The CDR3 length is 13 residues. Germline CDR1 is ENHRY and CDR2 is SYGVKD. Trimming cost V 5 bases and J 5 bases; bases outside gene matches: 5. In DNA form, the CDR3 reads TGTGCCATCAGTTTGACAGGGCGAACTGAAGCTTTCTTT. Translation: CAISLTGRTEAFF.

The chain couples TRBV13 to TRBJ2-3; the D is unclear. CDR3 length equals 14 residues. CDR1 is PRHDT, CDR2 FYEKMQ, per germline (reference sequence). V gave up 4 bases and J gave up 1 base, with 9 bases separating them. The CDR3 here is CASSYRPGTDTQYF. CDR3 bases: TGTGCCAGCAGCTACCGCCCGGGCACAGATACGCAGTATTTT.

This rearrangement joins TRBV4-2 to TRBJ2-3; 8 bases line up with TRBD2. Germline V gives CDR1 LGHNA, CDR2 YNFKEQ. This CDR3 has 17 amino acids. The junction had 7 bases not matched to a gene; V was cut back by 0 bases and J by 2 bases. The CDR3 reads CASSQDWSGGATDTQYF. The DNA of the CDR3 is TGTGCCAGCAGCCAAGATTGGAGCGGGGGAGCCACAGATACGCAGTATTTT.

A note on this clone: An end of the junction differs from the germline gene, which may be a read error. CDR3: CASSEEIGWLDQPQHF. The CDR3 DNA reads TGTGCCAGCAGCGAAGAGATAGGCTGGTTAGATCAGCCCCAGCATTTT. This sequence joins TRBV6-1 and TRBJ1-5; D gene unclear. Germline V gene lookup returns CDR1 MNHNS and CDR2 SASEGT. There are 16 residues in the CDR3.